Listed below are T cell receptor beta chains from one sample, sequenced in a study of cytomegalovirus exposure and HLA in healthy donors. Here immunoSEQ multiplex PCR was the method, and the copy in TCRdb shows in-frame clones only, minus some. This sample yields tens of thousands of clones, of which approximately 96% are seen a single time; around 4.5% belongs to the top ten. Specimen: PBMCs. The receptors originated from a man aged 18-30 years in good health and CMV-seropositive. Both conserved end residues are part of each CDR3. Fields, in order: CDR3 length, J gene, clone size, D gene, V gene, CDR3 DNA, CDR3 protein. A D gene is named only where the DNA matches it firmly. The size field is filled for only some rows; it gives once, few, many or a size class.

14,TRBJ2-1,.,TRBD1,TRBV6-6,TGTGCCAGCAGCGACCGGGACAGGGTCCATGAGCAGTTCTTC,CASSDRDRVHEQFF
15,TRBJ2-3,.,TRBD1,TRBV18,TGTGCCAGCTCACCAGGGACAGGCCTGCGGGATACGCAGTATTTT,CASSPGTGLRDTQYF
15,TRBJ2-3,once,TRBD1,TRBV5-8,TGTGCCAGCAGCTTGGGGACAGGGACATCCGATACGCAGTATTTT,CASSLGTGTSDTQYF
17,TRBJ2-3,once,TRBD2,TRBV7-9,TGTGCCAGCAGCTCCCGGAGGACTAGTGGGGACACAGATACGCAGTATTTT,CASSSRRTSGDTDTQYF
14,TRBJ1-2,.,.,TRBV7-9,TGTGCCAGCACCCAGATGACAGGAGACTATGGCTACACCTTC,CASTQMTGDYGYTF
14,TRBJ2-7,.,TRBD1,TRBV14,TGTGCCAGCAGCCAGTTGACAGGGTTCGGCGAGCAGTACTTC,CASSQLTGFGEQYF
15,TRBJ2-1,.,TRBD2,TRBV2,TGTGCCAGCACCACGAGGATAGCGGGTTACAATGAGCAGTTCTTC,CASTTRIAGYNEQFF
13,TRBJ1-1,.,.,TRBV10-2,TGCGCCAGCCTACAGGTTGGGGGAGGTGAAGCTTTCTTT,CASLQVGGGEAFF
14,TRBJ1-4,.,.,TRBV6-5,TGTGCCAGCAGTCTGAACAGGGAGGGTGAAAAACTGTTTTTT,CASSLNREGEKLFF
14,TRBJ2-7,.,.,TRBV5-4,TGTGCCAGCAGCCTTAGCGGTCTCGGCTACGAGCAGTACTTC,CASSLSGLGYEQYF
16,TRBJ2-3,.,.,TRBV18,TGTGCCAGCTCACCACCGACTACAGGGGGGGAAGATACGCAGTATTTT,CASSPPTTGGEDTQYF
14,TRBJ2-7,.,TRBD2,TRBV27,TGTGCCAGCAGTCCCGGGACTAGCGTCCCCGAGCAGTACTTC,CASSPGTSVPEQYF
15,TRBJ1-5,.,.,TRBV21-1,TGTGCCAGCAGCAAACTGCGAGGGTACAATCAGCCCCAGCATTTT,CASSKLRGYNQPQHF
16,TRBJ2-5,.,TRBD2,TRBV6-1,TGTGCCAGCAGTGATGGACTAGCGGGGGGACAAGAGACCCAGTACTTC,CASSDGLAGGQETQYF
16,TRBJ2-1,.,TRBD2,TRBV19,TGTGCCAGTAGTATGGAGACTAGCGGGAGTAGGTATGAGCAGTTCTTC,CASSMETSGSRYEQFF
13,TRBJ2-7,.,.,TRBV7-6,TGTGCCAGCACCAATGGTGGCAGCTACGAGCAGTACTTC,CASTNGGSYEQYF
14,TRBJ1-4,once,TRBD1,TRBV5-1,TGCGCCAGCCGCCGGGACAGTGGTAATGAAAAACTGTTTTTT,CASRRDSGNEKLFF
14,TRBJ2-7,.,.,TRBV4-2,TGTGCCAGCAGCCCTACCCCCGACTACGACGAGCAGTACTTC,CASSPTPDYDEQYF
12,TRBJ1-1,.,.,TRBV28,TGTGCCAGCAGTTTAATCAGATCTGAAGCTTTCTTT,CASSLIRSEAFF
13,TRBJ1-1,.,.,TRBV7-2,TGTGCCAGCAGCTTTGGGAGCGACACTGAAGCTTTCTTT,CASSFGSDTEAFF
15,TRBJ2-5,.,.,TRBV4-1,TGCGCCAGCAGCCAACAACAGTCTCCTACGGAGACCCAGTACTTC,CASSQQQSPTETQYF
15,TRBJ2-3,.,.,TRBV2,TGTGCCAGCAGTGTTCTACAGGCGGACACAGATACGCAGTATTTT,CASSVLQADTDTQYF
12,TRBJ2-7,.,TRBD2,TRBV6-5,TGTGCCAGCAGCCCGGGGGGTTACGAGCAGTACTTC,CASSPGGYEQYF
15,TRBJ1-5,.,.,TRBV4-1,TGCGCCAGCAGCCAAGATGGGGGCGTTGATCAGCCCCAGCATTTT,CASSQDGGVDQPQHF
16,TRBJ2-1,.,TRBD1,TRBV6-4,TGTGCCAGCAGTGACCAAGGGACAGCCTCCTACAATGAGCAGTTCTTC,CASSDQGTASYNEQFF
14,TRBJ1-1,.,.,TRBV18,TGTGCCAGCTCACCCGATAGCCTGAACACTGAAGCTTTCTTT,CASSPDSLNTEAFF
17,TRBJ2-2,.,TRBD2,TRBV27,TGTGCCAGCAGTTTATACCCTAGCGGGTCTAATGGCGGGGAGCTGTTTTTT,CASSLYPSGSNGGELFF
17,TRBJ2-3,.,TRBD1,TRBV7-3,TGTGCCAGCAGCTTAAGCGGGACAGGGGGCTTTCGAGATACGCAGTATTTT,CASSLSGTGGFRDTQYF
14,TRBJ1-5,.,.,TRBV28,TGTGCCAGCAGTTCCCCGACACCCAATCAGCCCCAGCATTTT,CASSSPTPNQPQHF
15,TRBJ2-7,.,TRBD1,TRBV5-1,TGCGCCAGCAGCACCACAGGGGGCGCGGTGCGCGAGCAGTACTTC,CASSTTGGAVREQYF
15,TRBJ2-7,.,TRBD2,TRBV27,TGTGCCAGCAGTTCCCCCGCAGCGGGGTCCTACGAGCAGTACTTC,CASSSPAAGSYEQYF
15,TRBJ2-3,once,TRBD2,TRBV9,TGTGCCAGCAGCGAGGGACTAGCGGTCTCAGATACGCAGTATTTT,CASSEGLAVSDTQYF
16,TRBJ2-2,.,.,TRBV7-2,TGTGCCAGCAGCTTCCGTCAGGGGTGGTTAACCGGGGAGCTGTTTTTT,CASSFRQGWLTGELFF
15,TRBJ1-5,.,.,TRBV2,TGTGCCAGCAGTGAAGATGGAGGGGCCGATCAGCCCCAGCATTTT,CASSEDGGADQPQHF
14,TRBJ2-1,.,.,TRBV14,TGTGCCAGCAGCGCGGGAAACCTCTACAATGAGCAGTTCTTC,CASSAGNLYNEQFF
14,TRBJ2-1,.,.,TRBV7-2,TGTGCCAGCAGCTCCACCCGGCGCGGGTGGGAGCAGTTCTTC,CASSSTRRGWEQFF
12,TRBJ2-5,.,.,TRBV30,TGTGCCTGGAGTGTACTAGGAGAGACCCAGTACTTC,CAWSVLGETQYF
15,TRBJ2-3,.,TRBD1,TRBV28,TGTGCCAGCAGCCGGACAGGGCTAAGGACAGATACGCAGTATTTT,CASSRTGLRTDTQYF
14,TRBJ2-3,.,.,TRBV10-3,TGTGCCCTTGGGGAGCGCGGGATCGCAGATACGCAGTATTTT,CALGERGIADTQYF
12,TRBJ2-7,.,TRBD1,TRBV19,TGTGCCAGTTCTCGGACAGGCGACGAGCAGTACTTC,CASSRTGDEQYF
14,TRBJ2-1,.,.,TRBV7-2,TGTGCCAGCAGCTTAGACAGGGCATACAATGAGCAGTTCTTC,CASSLDRAYNEQFF
21,TRBJ2-7,.,TRBD2,TRBV4-3,TGCGCCAGCAGCCGATTCCCCTCCGGCAGCATACTAGCGGGAGGCGCCTACGAGCAGTACTTC,CASSRFPSGSILAGGAYEQYF
16,TRBJ2-7,.,TRBD2,TRBV4-1,TGCGCCAGCAGCCACCTAACTAGCGGCCTCTACTACGAGCAGTACTTC,CASSHLTSGLYYEQYF
16,TRBJ2-6,.,.,TRBV25-1,TGTGCCAGCAGTGACAGGGGCACGGCTGGGGCCAACGTCCTGACTTTC,CASSDRGTAGANVLTF
18,TRBJ1-1,.,TRBD1,TRBV7-6,TGTGCCAGCAGCTGGATCAAGGACAGGGGGTGGGGGAACACTGAAGCTTTCTTT,CASSWIKDRGWGNTEAFF
15,TRBJ2-6,.,.,TRBV6-4,TGTGCCAGCAGTGACTCGAGCTCTGGGGCCAACGTCCTGACTTTC,CASSDSSSGANVLTF
16,TRBJ2-5,.,TRBD1,TRBV5-6,TGTGCCAGCAGCCCCCTCACCGGGACAGGAGGGGAGACCCAGTACTTC,CASSPLTGTGGETQYF
15,TRBJ1-1,.,.,TRBV7-6,TGTGCCAGCAGCTTAAACGGACTCCCAAGCACTGAAGCTTTCTTT,CASSLNGLPSTEAFF
15,TRBJ1-1,.,TRBD1,TRBV4-1,TGCGCCAGCAGCCAAGTTCTGTCACGGACAGGTGAAGCTTTCTTT,CASSQVLSRTGEAFF
15,TRBJ1-2,once,.,TRBV7-2,TGTGCCAGCAGCTTCCTCGGAGGAGGGGACTATGGCTACACCTTC,CASSFLGGGDYGYTF
14,TRBJ1-1,.,.,TRBV28,TGTGCCAGCAGTATAGGGGAAAGAAACACTGAAGCTTTCTTT,CASSIGERNTEAFF
13,TRBJ2-2,.,.,TRBV27,TGTGCCGCCGGAGGGGGGGCGGCCGGGGAGCTGTTTTTT,CAAGGGAAGELFF
15,TRBJ1-2,few,.,TRBV19,TGTGCCAGTAAAATGGCTGGGACTACTGGGGGTGGCTACACCTTC,CASKMAGTTGGGYTF